This is a list of T cell receptor beta chains from one sample in a study of T cell responses to AZD1222 COVID-19 vaccine. The assay was immunoSEQ multiplex PCR, and TCRdb's table has in-frame clones only and misses some. The data contain 150,000 to 200,000 clones, 88% of them seen just once; the ten biggest clones take up approximately 7.7%. The sequenced sample was peripheral blood, obtained on day 0 of AZD1222 vaccination. The receptors stem from an adult in good health. Each CDR3 is given with its conserved first and last residue. D genes are given only for firm matches. Only part of the rows carry a size: once, few, many, or a class if the clone is expanded.

.	.	TRBV15	TRBJ2-5	TGTGCCACCAGCAGAGATATTTGGGGGCTCGAAAAGACCCAGTACTTC	CATSRDIWGLEKTQYF
TRBD2	once	TRBV7-6	TRBJ2-1	TGTGCCAGCAGCTTAGGGTTTAGCGGGGACTCCTACAATGAGCAGTTCTTC	CASSLGFSGDSYNEQFF
TRBD2	.	TRBV2	TRBJ2-5	TGTGCCAGCATTCGACTAGCGGGGGGGCCAGAGACCCAGTACTTC	CASIRLAGGPETQYF
.	.	TRBV27	TRBJ1-4	TGTGCCAGCAGTCCCGTTGCAACTAATGAAAAACTGTTTTTT	CASSPVATNEKLFF
TRBD1	.	TRBV19	TRBJ1-2	TGTGCCAGTAGTATAGATCAGGGGGCGCGCGGCTACACCTTC	CASSIDQGARGYTF
.	.	TRBV5-6	TRBJ1-1	TGTGCCAGCAGCTCCCCCTCCTTCGAAGCAGCTTTCTTT	CASSSPSFEAAFF
.	.	TRBV6-6	TRBJ2-7	TGTGCCAGCACCCCGGGCCCGGGTCGACAGTACTTC	CASTPGPGRQYF
.	.	TRBV18	TRBJ2-7	TGTGCCAGCTCACCACCCGCACAAGCAGAGCAGTACTTC	CASSPPAQAEQYF
.	.	TRBV30	TRBJ2-2	TGTGCCTGGAGCGATGAGACAGGGAACACCGGGGAGCTGTTTTTT	CAWSDETGNTGELFF
.	few	TRBV5-4	TRBJ2-1	TGTGCCAGCAGCTTTGGGGGGCCCCGCTCCTACAATGAGCAGTTCTTC	CASSFGGPRSYNEQFF
TRBD1	.	TRBV7-2	TRBJ1-5	TGTGCCAGCAGCTTAAGGGGGCTCGGGCAGCCCCAGCATTTT	CASSLRGLGQPQHF
.	.	TRBV2	TRBJ2-3	TGTGCCAGCAGTGAACCCTCACTTGGAGATACGCAGTATTTT	CASSEPSLGDTQYF
.	.	TRBV3-1/TRBV3-2	TRBJ1-2	TGTGCCAGCAGCCAAAGAGGGCCTCGCTATGGCTACACCTTC	CASSQRGPRYGYTF
TRBD1	once	TRBV7-6	TRBJ1-2	TGTGCCAGCAGCACAATGACAGGGCTTAACTATGGCTACACCTTC	CASSTMTGLNYGYTF
TRBD2	.	TRBV9	TRBJ2-5	TGTGCCAGCAGCTCTAGCGGCAAAGAGACCCAGTACTTC	CASSSSGKETQYF
.	.	TRBV6-2/TRBV6-3	TRBJ2-2	TGTGCCAGCAGTTACTCGATTGGAGGGATACCCCCCGGGGAGCTGTTTTTT	CASSYSIGGIPPGELFF
.	.	TRBV2	TRBJ2-2	TGTGCCAGCAGTGAGGCAGGGAACGGGGAGCTGTTTTTT	CASSEAGNGELFF
.	few	TRBV5-6	TRBJ1-1	TGTGCCAGCTTTTCGCCAGGGAGGAGCGCTGAAGCTTTCTTT	CASFSPGRSAEAFF
.	few	TRBV3-1/TRBV3-2	TRBJ1-1	TGTGCCAGCAGCCGGGAAAAAGAAGCTTTCTTT	CASSREKEAFF
TRBD2	few	TRBV11-2	TRBJ2-5	TGTGCCAGCAGCTTACACCCCGGGACTAGCGGAGAGACCCAGTACTTC	CASSLHPGTSGETQYF
.	once	TRBV19	TRBJ1-3	TGTGCCAGTAGAGGGGTCGGAATCTCTGGAAACACCATATATTTT	CASRGVGISGNTIYF
.	.	TRBV5-1	TRBJ1-2	TGCGCCAGCAGCTTGACCGGGGGGACTAGAGGCTACACCTTC	CASSLTGGTRGYTF
.	.	TRBV2	TRBJ1-5	TGTGCCAGCAGTGGGGGAGAGGGCCAGCCCCAGCATTTT	CASSGGEGQPQHF
.	.	TRBV28	TRBJ1-2	TGTGCCAGCAAAGGTTGGGGGGAGAACTATGGCTACACCTTC	CASKGWGENYGYTF
TRBD1	.	TRBV5-1	TRBJ2-2	TGCGCCAGCAGCCGTTCCGGGACAGGGGGCAGTACCGGGGAGCTGTTTTTT	CASSRSGTGGSTGELFF
TRBD1	.	TRBV9	TRBJ1-2	TGTGCCAGCAGCGAGAGAGACAGGGACGGCTATGGCTACACCTTC	CASSERDRDGYGYTF
.	once	TRBV5-1	TRBJ1-3	TGCGCCAGCCCAGCGGGAATCTCTGGAAACACCATATATTTT	CASPAGISGNTIYF
.	.	TRBV3-1/TRBV3-2	TRBJ1-1	TGTGCCAGCAGGGGGAAAGGAGCAAATCCGAACACTGAAGCTTTCTTT	CASRGKGANPNTEAFF
.	.	TRBV2	TRBJ1-3	TGTGCCAGCAGTGGGGGTCTTTCTGGAAACACCATATATTTT	CASSGGLSGNTIYF